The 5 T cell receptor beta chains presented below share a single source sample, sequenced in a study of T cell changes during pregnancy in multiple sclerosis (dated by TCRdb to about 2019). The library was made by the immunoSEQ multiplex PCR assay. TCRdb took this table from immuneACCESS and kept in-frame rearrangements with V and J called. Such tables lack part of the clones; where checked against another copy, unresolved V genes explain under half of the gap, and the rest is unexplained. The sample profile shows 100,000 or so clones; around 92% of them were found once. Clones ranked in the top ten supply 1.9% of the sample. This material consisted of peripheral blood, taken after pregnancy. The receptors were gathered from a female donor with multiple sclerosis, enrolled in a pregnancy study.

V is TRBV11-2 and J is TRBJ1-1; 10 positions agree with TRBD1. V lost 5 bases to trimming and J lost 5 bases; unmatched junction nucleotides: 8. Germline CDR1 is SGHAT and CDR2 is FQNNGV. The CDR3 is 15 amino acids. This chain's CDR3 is CASSARDRGATEAFF. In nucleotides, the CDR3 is TGTGCCAGCAGCGCCCGGGACAGGGGTGCTACTGAAGCTTTCTTT.

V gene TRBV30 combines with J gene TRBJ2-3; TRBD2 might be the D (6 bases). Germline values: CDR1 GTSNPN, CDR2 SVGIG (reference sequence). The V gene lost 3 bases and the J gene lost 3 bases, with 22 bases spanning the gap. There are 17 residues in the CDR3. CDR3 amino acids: CAWSGPTGATGTDTQYF. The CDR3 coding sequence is TGTGCCTGGAGCGGGCCTACGGGAGCGACGGGGACAGATACGCAGTATTTT.

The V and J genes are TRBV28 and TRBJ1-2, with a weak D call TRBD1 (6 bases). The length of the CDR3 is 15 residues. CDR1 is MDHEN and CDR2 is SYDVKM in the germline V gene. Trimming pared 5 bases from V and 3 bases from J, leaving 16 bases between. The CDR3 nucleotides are TGTGCCAGCAGTCCCAGTCTAGGACAGCACTATGGCTACACCTTC. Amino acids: CASSPSLGQHYGYTF.

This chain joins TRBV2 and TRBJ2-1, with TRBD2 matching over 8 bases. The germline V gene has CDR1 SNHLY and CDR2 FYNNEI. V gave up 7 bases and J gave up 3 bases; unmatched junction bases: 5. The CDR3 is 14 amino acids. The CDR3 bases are TGTGCCAGCACCGAACGGGAGGGCTACAATGAGCAGTTCTTC. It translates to CASTEREGYNEQFF.

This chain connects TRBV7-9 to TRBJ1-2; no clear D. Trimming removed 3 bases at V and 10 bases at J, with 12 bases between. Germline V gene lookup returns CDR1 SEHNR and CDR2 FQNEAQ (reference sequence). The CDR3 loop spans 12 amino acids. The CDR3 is CASSLEGGYYTF. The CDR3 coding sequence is TGTGCCAGCAGCTTGGAGGGCGGATACTACACCTTC.